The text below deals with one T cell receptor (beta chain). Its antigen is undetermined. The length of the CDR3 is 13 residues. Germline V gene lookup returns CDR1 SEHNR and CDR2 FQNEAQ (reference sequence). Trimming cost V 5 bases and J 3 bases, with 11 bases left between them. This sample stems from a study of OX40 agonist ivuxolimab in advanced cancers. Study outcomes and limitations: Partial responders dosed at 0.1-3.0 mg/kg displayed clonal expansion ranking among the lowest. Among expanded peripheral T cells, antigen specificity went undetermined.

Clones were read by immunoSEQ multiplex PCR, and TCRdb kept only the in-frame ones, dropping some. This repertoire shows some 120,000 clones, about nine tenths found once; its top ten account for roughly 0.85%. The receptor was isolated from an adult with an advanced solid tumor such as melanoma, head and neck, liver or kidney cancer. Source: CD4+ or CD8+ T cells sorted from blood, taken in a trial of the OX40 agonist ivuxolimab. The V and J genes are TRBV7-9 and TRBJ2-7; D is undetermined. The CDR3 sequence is CASSPHSRYEQYF. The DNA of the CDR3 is TGTGCCAGCAGCCCCCATTCCCGCTACGAGCAGTACTTC.